These T cell receptor beta chains were read from a single sample in a study of blood T cell repertoires in COVID-19. Profiling relied on immunoSEQ multiplex PCR, and the TCRdb table lists in-frame clones only, not all of them. The data show about 59,000 clones, roughly nine tenths seen once. The sequenced sample consisted of peripheral blood. The receptors derive from a man aged 80 or over in a cohort sampled during active COVID-19. Both conserved end residues are trimmed from each CDR3.

v_gene	j_gene	CDR3aa
TRBV6-5	TRBJ2-3	ASSSLQGASTDTQY
TRBV7-9	TRBJ2-5	ASSLPGGQRETQY
TRBV29-1	TRBJ1-1	SVVKDRLEAF
TRBV14	TRBJ2-1	ASSQPGLAFHNEQF
TRBV19	TRBJ2-1	ASSSGRVYNEQF
TRBV19	TRBJ1-5	ASRKGHSNQPQH
TRBV27	TRBJ2-7	ASRAAGTYEQY
TRBV5-1	TRBJ2-3	ASSVQGASSTDTQY
TRBV4-2	TRBJ1-2	ASSPGHLLNGYT
TRBV5-4	TRBJ2-1	ASSQGQGISYNEQF
TRBV30	TRBJ1-5	AWSVLTGTGVGQPQH
TRBV5-1	TRBJ2-1	ASSPGTYNEQF
TRBV12-3/TRBV12-4	TRBJ2-7	ASSLAGGYEQY
TRBV5-1	TRBJ2-3	ASSSERGTSTDTQY
TRBV25-1	TRBJ1-6	ASSEIQGANSPLH
TRBV2	TRBJ2-1	ASSDSSSYNEQF
TRBV9	TRBJ2-7	ASSTGQGYEQY
TRBV7-9	TRBJ1-2	ASSLGQGAEGYT
TRBV18	TRBJ2-2	ASSQATGTGELF
TRBV18	TRBJ2-3	ASSPYSGRFSTDTQY
TRBV6-5	TRBJ1-5	ASSPTGQGNQPQH
TRBV6-1	TRBJ2-2	ASSEGNWAGELF
TRBV18	TRBJ2-1	ASSPAGTYNEQF
TRBV7-2	TRBJ2-1	ASRRDSSYNEQF
TRBV23-1	TRBJ2-6	ASSRPGQGKDSGANVLT
TRBV6-2/TRBV6-3	TRBJ2-2	ASSKGQPNTGELF
TRBV5-4	TRBJ2-2	ASSYSGTDTGELF
TRBV3-1/TRBV3-2	TRBJ1-2	ASSPLVDGRGYGYT
TRBV10-1	TRBJ2-5	ASSESRTSGVKTQY
TRBV6-5	TRBJ2-7	ASSSQTGAGYEQY
TRBV2	TRBJ2-1	ASSPGTSFYNEQF
TRBV7-8	TRBJ2-7	ASSPSTVPPGEQY
TRBV30	TRBJ2-3	AWTLKDRVGDTQY